This T cell receptor beta chain was sequenced for a study of shared clonotypes between healthy human individuals (dated by TCRdb to the early 2020s). Regarding the study in general: The cohort included a few men and two women between 18 and 49 years of age. Leukapheresis yielded between about 0.85 and 9.5 billion PBMCs per donor. To increase sequencing depth and limit assay-specific biases, different laboratories used diverse techniques to prepare libraries and sequence TCR repertoires. Blood TCR repertoires of five healthy adults were deeply sequenced to estimate repertoire size and the extent of clonotype sharing between individuals. For each donor, three plates each were used for CD4 naive and CD4 memory, two plates were used for CD8 naive, and one plate was used for CD8 memory.

CD8 naive samples were CD45RO-negative cells positively selected for CCR7, giving a CD45RA+CCR7+ population that excluded TemRA cells. Healthy HIV-negative adults with no recently reported acute infections or vaccinations were included as donors. Only Caucasian adults living in Nashville, Tennessee, USA were represented among the donors. Blood was collected by leukapheresis, and PBMCs were isolated by Ficoll-Histopaque density gradient centrifugation and then cryopreserved in liquid nitrogen vapor phase. Purity and quantity of every magnetically sorted T cell population were checked by analytical flow cytometry. Each sorted fraction had its genomic DNA isolated and then quantified by UV absorbance on a Nanodrop 2000c. The CDR3 numbers 16 residues from cysteine through phenylalanine. The DNA shown is the 48-base CDR3, in frame from base 1. CDR1 is given as MNHNS and CDR2 as SASEGT, both from the germline V gene. Trimming takes 2 bases off V and 7 bases off J; junction bases not matched to a gene: 7.

Using the deep immunoSEQ assay, TCR CDR3 regions were amplified from genomic DNA by multiplex PCR. Genomic DNA extracted from each cell subset was distributed evenly over all wells of several immunoSEQ 96-well plates, and each plate served as one replicate. For sorted subsets, approximately 190 ng of genomic DNA, equivalent to 30,000 or so T cell genomes, went into each replicate PCR. Purified libraries were measured with a Qubit 3.0 fluorometer, size-checked on a Bioanalyzer 2100, and measured again with the KAPA Library Quantification kit. Every immunoSEQ 96-well plate was sequenced on a dedicated single-read 150-cycle Illumina NextSeq 550 flow cell. In the authors' own workflow: Because only junctional sequences without quality scores were contained in the immunoSEQ output, filtering matching that applied to full-length reads could not be performed. To assign V/J genes and CDR3, sequences were annotated using PyIR, a Python wrapper for IgBLAST v1.9, with IMGT germline references. Reads with weak V/J assignments (E-value above 1e-6), missing CDR3, stop codons, out-of-frame junctions, or ambiguous translated residues were removed. A V3J clonotype was defined by an identical inferred V gene, J gene, and CDR3 amino acid sequence. Percentage overlap between repertoires was calculated by dividing the number of shared unique clonotypes by the size of the smaller repertoire. RTK rarefaction, the Chao1 estimator, and Recon v2.1 estimates of unobserved clonotypes were used to assess repertoire richness. Generation probabilities were computed with OLGA for all TCRbeta clonotypes obtained by the gDNA method from four donors. TCRdb took this table from immuneACCESS and kept in-frame rearrangements with V and J called. Such tables lack part of the clones; where checked against another copy, unresolved V genes explain under half of the gap, and the rest is unexplained. From that table come the V and J calls and clone size; the DNA was used to work out D and trimming. This sample gives millions of clones in total; approximately 94% of them show up just once. In total, the top ten clones hold 0.85% to 1.3% of the sample.

In the case of this clone: Its cognate antigen has yet to be identified. One base away there is no much larger clone; base qualities are not given.

Points the paper makes about the study in general: Across several donors, approximately 5% of naive CD4, approximately 3.6% of naive CD8, 2% to 2.5% of memory CD4, and 0.4% of memory CD8 clonotypes were shared. Sampling was limited to blood, and TCR repertoires in tissue likely differ from TCR repertoires in blood. Incomplete sequencing was indicated by rarefaction of sorted-subset datasets, despite the large sequencing depth. Pairwise subsampling led to the expectation that sequencing depth would affect the degree of clonotype sharing among donors. The small number of donors limited the genetic and exposure-history diversity represented. Naive subsets generally had larger estimated clonotype richness than memory subsets. Higher generation probabilities were observed for clonotypes shared by all four sorted-subset donors than for non-shared clonotypes.

The sequencing sample was made of naive CD8+ T cells sorted from blood. Reading the label with the study, this specimen's cell subset or site is: CD45RA+CCR7+. This chain is built from TRBV6-1 and TRBJ2-1; 11 bases in between match TRBD1. This clonotype was obtained from a man younger than 35 in good health. Read as DNA, the sequence is TGTGCCAGCAGTGAAATCCGGGACAGGGGGGTTAATGAGCAGTTCTTC. It translates to CASSEIRDRGVNEQFF.